The entry that follows covers one T cell receptor (beta chain) sequence. There is no known antigen for this receptor. Qualities for individual bases were not recorded, and no much larger clone is one base off. V gives up 3 bases and J gives up 1 base, and the segment between their germline ends measures 16 bases. Reading the germline V gene gives CDR1 SGHRS and CDR2 YFSETQ. The CDR3, from cysteine to phenylalanine, totals 16 residues. The kept DNA is CDR3 alone, 48 bases in frame from the first base. The data derive from a study of cytomegalovirus exposure and HLA in healthy donors (dated by TCRdb to about 2017). Background for the entire study: An earlier analysis of 550 to 700 of the donors reported 250 to 300 Gb of sequence data and 117 million unique TCR beta sequences from roughly 200 million T cells. Alongside the repertoire data, information on donor age, sex, ethnicity and CMV serostatus was compiled. Rather than using new phenotypic data, the later analysis identified candidate immune exposures from TCR beta sequences and from how often those sequences occurred across donors. The genetic ancestry cluster associated with self-reported Caucasian donors included about 81% of the 300 to 450 genotyped donors. Approximately 330 gigabases of sequencing data and approximately 91 million unique TCR sequences made up an early release that covered approximately 620 HLA-typed donors. A later analysis re-examined previously published TCR beta repertoires from more than 600 donors and added high-resolution HLA genotyping to investigate patterns of TCR occurrence. Every repertoire in the discovery cohort had been generated on one and the same sequencing platform. A separate validation cohort of more than 100 different subjects was used in addition to the roughly 720-subject first cohort. Class I and class II HLA loci were covered by the typing at four-digit resolution. The study was designed to test whether signatures of past pathogen exposure could be identified by cataloging public T cell receptors. The study combined high-throughput TCR immunosequencing, statistical association of individual TCRs with disease status, and machine learning to predict cytomegalovirus infection status. Typing coverage differed by locus: A, B, C, DRB1 and DQB1 were typed in about 620-630 donors, DQA1 in approximately 520, DPA1 in approximately 610, and DPB1 in 450 to 480. A later genetic analysis took genome-wide SNP genotypes for about three fifths of the 666 donors and used that subset as a discovery cohort. Among 398 genotyped donors of the cohort, an average of 235,054 unique TCR beta nucleotide sequences were sequenced per donor, about a sixth of them non-productive. The study used immunosequencing to profile the T cell repertoires of hundreds of subjects and linked those repertoires to cytomegalovirus serostatus. In an earlier analysis of roughly 600 of the donors, high-throughput TCR beta sequencing was used to judge whether each TCR beta V gene segment behaved as functional or pseudogenic. Roughly 5 DR-DQ haplotypes were treated as single units for association and clustering because of strong linkage in the cohort.

The library was obtained by the immunoSEQ multiplex PCR assay. A mixture of 60 forward primers for TCR Vbeta segments and 13 reverse primers for TCR Jbeta segments was used in the multiplex PCR. The CDR3 region of rearranged TCR beta genes was amplified from genomic DNA with a multiplex PCR assay. On the Illumina HiSeq System, the amplified TCR beta libraries were sequenced as 87-base-pair reads. For the original study's pipeline: A later analysis tallied around 80 million unique TCR beta chains across the 550 to 850 repertoires, and approximately 9.9 million of those chains were shared by two or more donors. To remove PCR and sequencing errors, raw reads were error-corrected and collapsed into unique sequences using a nearest-neighbor algorithm that merged closely related sequences. Alignment of CDR3 sequences to IMGT reference sequences was used to assign V, D and J gene segments. For a sequence to be retained, at least a six-nucleotide match to both a V gene segment and a J gene segment was required. A rearrangement counted as productive if the CDR3 had no stop codons and remained in frame with V and J, and every other rearrangement counted as non-productive. CDR3 was defined by IMGT convention, running from the second conserved V-encoded cysteine to the conserved J-encoded phenylalanine. The earlier analysis of fewer than 750 of the donors excluded sequences that lacked an unambiguous match to a single V gene segment. An earlier analysis of several hundred of the donors called V segments functional above 56.7% productive rearrangements and segregating when the between-donor standard deviation exceeded 5%. A statistical classification framework was developed to diagnose cytomegalovirus status using the catalog of TCR beta chain sequences. V and J gene assignment, in a later analysis, came from comparing TCR nucleotide sequences with IMGT/GENE-DB human TR gene sequences. Using the TCRdist pipeline, a later analysis assigned CDR3 sequences along with most-parsimonious VDJ recombination scenarios. In a later analysis, each TCR beta chain was defined by its CDR3 amino acid sequence together with its V-gene family, and reads without a unique V-gene family were excluded. A later analysis removed 550 to 650 highly shared, low-generation-probability nucleotide sequences to deal with suspected cross-contamination and a sequencing artifact. For each public chain, a later analysis derived a clonal expansion index from normalized ranks of inferred template counts within each repertoire. In a later analysis, generation probabilities were computed with a VDJ recombination model fitted to out-of-frame rearrangements, and the resulting probabilities were checked against IGoR. In a later analysis, TCR-TCR, TCR-HLA and TCR-CMV co-occurrence was scored with hypergeometric tests, and a repertoire-size bias correction was applied to TCR pairs. In a later analysis, false discovery rates were estimated by permuting HLA or CMV assignments 20 times. In a later analysis, co-occurring TCRs were grouped using DBSCAN, and TCRdist sequence similarity was added for clustering within HLA-allele-positive subsets. Co-occurrence clustering excluded repertoires with fewer than 30,000 or more than 120,000 public chains, plus five with anomalous nucleotide sharing. This immuneACCESS table, as held by TCRdb, lists in-frame sequences with V and J called but not all clones. Of the missing ones, under half trace to an unresolved V gene in checked studies; the others have no known cause. V and J calls plus clone size are reproduced from that table; the DNA served to infer D and trimming. This sample holds about 150,000 clones; roughly 85% were observed only once. The ten biggest clones cover less than 2.5% of the sample.

General study outcomes and caveats: The authors suggested that the approach could potentially be generalized to other disease states and immunological phenotypes. Compared with equally common non-associated chains, HLA-associated TCR beta chains in a later analysis were more clonally expanded and had lower generation probabilities. In an earlier analysis of 587 of the donors, most TCR beta V segments appeared in productive rearrangements about 90% or about 30% of the time, broadly matching IMGT annotations. Some IMGT-functional V segments, including TRBV6-2 and TRBV6-3, could not be distinguished by the 87-base-pair reads and were therefore excluded. The sequencing pipeline was judged likely to have produced a cluster of highly shared sequence variants as a technical artifact. V-gene and J-gene trimming of TCR beta chains was associated with a missense DCLRE1C variant in a later genetic analysis, and the association was replicated in an independent cohort. A later analysis reported that several top co-occurrence clusters appeared linked to parvovirus B19, influenza, CMV and Epstein-Barr virus. A total of 150 to 200 TCR beta chains were listed by the study as associated with cytomegalovirus. Specific HLA alleles were associated with over 15,000 TCR beta sequences at a false discovery rate of 0.05 in a later analysis. Because HLA typing was missing for some donors at each locus, association tests included only the typed subset. Three of the identified cytomegalovirus-associated TCR beta chains were confirmed in vitro to be specific for cytomegalovirus antigens. Compared with the roughly 670-donor mean, donors in an Asian-associated ancestry cluster had fewer N-insertions in productive TCRs, according to a later genetic analysis. Correlated functional status among segregating V segments might be attributable to linkage disequilibrium, but an unknown experimental factor could not be ruled out. In a later analysis, the rate of TCR association differed among HLA loci, with DRB1 alleles having the most associated TCRs and HLA-C alleles having the fewest. Only TCR beta chains were sequenced in this cohort, and the absence of alpha or paired-chain data limited detectable features. Because counts were too low, around 17 rarely observed V segments, including chromosome 9 orphons, were left out of the earlier analysis of about 620 of the donors. When HLA alleles, especially DR and DQ, strongly co-occurred, attributing TCR associations to individual alleles was difficult. Immune exposure information for the cohort was limited to CMV serostatus. Cytomegalovirus status was reported to be diagnosed by the classifier with high specificity and sensitivity in both the original and validation cohorts. Most TCR sequences were seen in very few donors, while some public TCRs were found in many individuals. A further reported finding was that TCR beta sequences accurately predicted the HLA-A and HLA-B alleles for most subjects in the first cohort. According to a later analysis, most CMV-associated TCR beta chains appeared to be HLA-restricted, and the HLA associations seemed to be driven largely by CMV exposure. Presence/absence analyses assumed roughly uniform sequencing depth across donors, an assumption that may not hold.

In total, fewer than 750 healthy bone marrow donors made up the cohort. At the time of sampling, every cohort member was nominally healthy, though immune exposures that went unrecorded were likely present. The donor tested CMV seronegative, placing the donor among the approximately 360 seronegative members of the cohort. A peripheral blood sample was collected from each donor, and TCR beta sequencing was performed on peripheral blood mononuclear cells. Genomic DNA was extracted from the blood cell samples with the Qiagen DNeasy Blood Extraction Kit. The TCR originated in a woman between 18 and 29 years old in good health and CMV-seronegative. Material: PBMCs. The V and J segments used are TRBV5-1 and TRBJ2-5; a tentative D match to TRBD2 spans 6 bases. The sequenced DNA is TGCGCCAGCAGCTCCGGATTTCGGGAGCGCCAAGAGACCCAGTACTTC. Its amino acids are CASSSGFRERQETQYF.